The 18 T cell receptor beta chains below all came from one sample that was sequenced in a study of early T cells in non-severe SARS-CoV-2 infection. TCRdb fed the 5' RACE reads into MiXCR, producing one record per CDR3 protein. The sample has over 25,000 distinct CDR3 sequences, 5.4% seen once. What was sequenced was whole blood. All receptors derive from an adult who was a healthcare worker with PCR-confirmed SARS-CoV-2 infection or an uninfected control (not recorded which).

This clonotype has ten or more counts. This chain uses TRBV7-2 with TRBJ2-7; 7 nucleotides line up with TRBD2. Germline-derived CDR1 and CDR2 are SGHTA and FQGNSA. CDR3 length: 13 amino acids. Trimming took 8 bases from V and 0 from J; bases not matched to a gene: 4. The CDR3 sequence: CASGEGSSYEQYF. The CDR3 nucleotides are TGTGCCAGCGGGGAGGGAAGCTCCTACGAGCAGTACTTC.

The rearrangement links TRBV13 to TRBJ2-7; 7 nucleotides line up with TRBD1. Trimming removed 0 bases from V and 5 bases from J; junction bases left unmatched: 16. This CDR3 has 18 residues. Germline CDR1 reads PRHDT; CDR2 reads FYEKMQ (reference sequence). CDR3: CASSLGLGTGQPYDEQYF. The CDR3 region has the DNA TGTGCCAGCAGCTTAGGCCTAGGGACGGGACAGCCTTATGACGAGCAGTACTTC.

The genes are TRBV7-6 and TRBJ2-1; tentatively, D is TRBD1 (6 bases). The CDR3 has 16 amino acids. Germline CDR1 is SGHVS and CDR2 is FNYEAQ. V shed 5 bases and J shed 4 bases, with 18 bases lying between them. For the CDR3, the DNA is TGTGCCAGCAGCCCCCGGTACAGGGCAAATTACAATGAGCAGTTCTTC. Translating gives CASSPRYRANYNEQFF.

This clonotype showed up many times. CDR3 DNA sequence: TGTGCCAGCTGGCAAGCAGGAGGGTCCTACAATGAGCAGTTCTTC. Translating it yields CASWQAGGSYNEQFF. The chain uses TRBV12-3 or TRBV12-4 and TRBJ2-1, with D maybe TRBD2 (6 bases). The germline V and J ends were trimmed by 8 bases and 1 base, with 15 bases remaining between them. CDR3 length equals 15 residues.

The V gene is TRBV7-2, the J gene TRBJ2-7, with 7 bases lining up with TRBD2. The germline gives CDR1 SGHTA, CDR2 FQGNSA. The CDR3 is 16 residues long. Trimming at V came to 3 bases and at J to 0 bases, leaving 8 bases not matched to a gene. For the CDR3, the DNA is TGTGCCAGCAGCTTTATTCCTAGCGGACCCTCCTACGAGCAGTACTTC. Its protein product is CASSFIPSGPSYEQYF.

This clonotype has at least ten counts. The chain employs TRBV15 and TRBJ2-1; tentative D call: TRBD1 (6 bases). This CDR3 is 15 amino acids long. Trimming removed 3 bases at V and 8 bases at J, with 17 bases between. CDR1 is LNHNV, CDR2 YYDKDF, per germline (reference sequence). The CDR3: CATSRMGDIFDEQFF. CDR3 DNA: TGTGCCACCAGCAGGATGGGGGACATATTCGATGAGCAGTTCTTC.

This clonotype was counted ten times or more. The chain employs TRBV7-2 and TRBJ2-3; the D gene is possibly TRBD2 (6 bases). The V gene's germline CDR1 is SGHTA and CDR2 FQGNSA. Trimming took off 5 bases at V and 0 bases at J, with 12 bases between the two ends. This CDR3 contains 15 residues. In DNA form, the CDR3 reads TGTGCCAGCAGCCAGGGACTGGTTAGCACAGATACGCAGTATTTT. Translated: CASSQGLVSTDTQYF.

The table lists this clonotype with a few counts. The genes are TRBV28 and TRBJ2-5, with 11 bases aligning to TRBD2. CDR3 length equals 15 residues. The germline gives CDR1 MDHEN, CDR2 SYDVKM. The V gene end was trimmed by 3 bases and the J gene end by 4 bases; junction bases not matched to a gene: 4. The CDR3 bases are TGTGCCAGCAGTTTTAGCGGGAGGGCCGTAGAGACCCAGTACTTC. This sequence encodes CASSFSGRAVETQYF.

This clonotype was seen repeatedly, ten times or more. The V call is TRBV12-3 or TRBV12-4, the J call TRBJ1-1; D unclear. The CDR3 contains 15 residues. V was trimmed by 0 bases and J by 1 base, leaving 9 bases between them. CDR3 DNA: TGTGCCAGCAGTTTAGCCCGAATTAAGAACACTGAAGCTTTCTTT. Translation: CASSLARIKNTEAFF.

This clonotype was counted a few times. The chain joins TRBV6-6 to TRBJ2-3; no reliable D call. The CDR3 length is 16 residues. The germline V gene encodes CDR1 MNHNY and CDR2 SVGAGI (reference sequence). V lost 4 bases and J lost 2, with 16 bases in between. In DNA, the CDR3 is TGTGCCAGCAGTTCTCACGACACCTACACCACAGATACGCAGTATTTT. It translates to CASSSHDTYTTDTQYF.

This clonotype was observed a few times. The gene calls are TRBV29-1 and TRBJ1-1; D is undetermined. V was shortened by 7 bases and J by 1 base, with 13 bases between the two germline ends. Germline-derived CDR1 and CDR2 are SQVTM and ANQGSEA. The CDR3 runs to 13 residues. The CDR3 DNA sequence: TGCAGCGCCCAAAGGGCAGAGAACACTGAAGCTTTCTTT. It translates to CSAQRAENTEAFF.

This clonotype was seen at least ten times. The genes are TRBV11-2 and TRBJ2-7; D unresolved. CDR1 is SGHAT and CDR2 is FQNNGV in the germline V gene. The germline V and J ends were trimmed by 4 bases and 5 bases, with 12 bases remaining between them. There are 13 residues in the CDR3. CDR3 region: CASSWTYLHEQYF. The CDR3 DNA follows: TGTGCCAGCAGCTGGACGTACTTACACGAGCAGTACTTC. The full variable domain, its missing parts supplied by reference TRBV11-2 and TRBJ2-7, is EAGVAQSPRYKIIEKRQSVAFWCNPISGHATLYWYQQILGQGPKLLIQFQNNGVVDDSQLPKDRFSAERLKGVDSTLKIQPAKLEDSAVYLCASSWTYLHEQYFGPGTRLTVT.

In its sample, this clonotype was seen many times. The chain recombines TRBV28 with TRBJ2-1; TRBD2 matches at 7 bases. Germline lookup yields CDR1 MDHEN and CDR2 SYDVKM. V shed 5 bases, J shed 7 bases, and the junction held 11 bases outside the gene matches. CDR3 length equals 15 residues. The CDR3 region is CASSPSGTTRNEQFF. CDR3 bases: TGTGCCAGCAGTCCATCCGGGACTACGAGGAATGAGCAGTTCTTC.

This clonotype is classed as medium-sized. The chain recombines TRBV10-1 with TRBJ1-5; D might be TRBD1 (6 bases). Germline lookup yields CDR1 WNHNN and CDR2 SYGVQD (reference sequence). There are 16 residues in the CDR3. V dropped 7 bases and J dropped 5 bases, with 21 bases sitting between them. In DNA form, the CDR3 reads TGCGCCAGCATCCTGAGTAACCGGGACAAAGATCAGCCCCAGCATTTT. As protein: CASILSNRDKDQPQHF.

This clonotype was counted many times. V is TRBV20-1 and J is TRBJ2-1; 8 bases agree with TRBD2. V shed 5 bases, J shed 5 bases, and the junction held 5 bases outside the gene matches. CDR3 length equals 13 residues. CDR1 is DFQATT and CDR2 is SNEGSKA in the germline V gene (reference sequence). CDR3 nucleotide sequence: TGCAGTGCTCCGAGCGGGAGCCACAATGAGCAGTTCTTC. The encoded protein is CSAPSGSHNEQFF.

V is TRBV20-1 and J is TRBJ2-1; D perhaps matches TRBD2 (5 bases). Germline V gene data show CDR1 as DFQATT and CDR2 as SNEGSKA (reference sequence). Trimming removed 6 bases from V and 7 bases from J, with 10 bases in between. The CDR3 consists of 11 residues. The CDR3 here is CSAPAGNEQFF. In DNA form, the CDR3 reads TGCAGTGCCCCGGCGGGTAATGAGCAGTTCTTC.

This clonotype appeared many times. V gene TRBV18 combines with J gene TRBJ1-2; D unclear. Trimming removed 0 bases at V and 6 bases at J, with 14 bases between. Germline CDR1 KGHSH, CDR2 LQKENI. There are 15 residues in the CDR3. The CDR3 DNA is TGTGCCAGCTCACCACCGGGCAGGTTCTTCGATGGCTACACCTTC. The encoded protein is CASSPPGRFFDGYTF.

This clonotype came up many times. The chain uses TRBV20-1 and TRBJ1-6, with 8 positions matching TRBD1. V dropped 6 bases and J dropped 7; count of bases not matched to a gene: 8. The germline CDR1 and CDR2 sequences are DFQATT and SNEGSKA (reference sequence). CDR3 size: 14 residues. Here the CDR3 DNA reads TGCAGTGCGTCAGGGGGCTATGGAAATTCACCCCTCCACTTT. It yields the protein CSASGGYGNSPLHF.